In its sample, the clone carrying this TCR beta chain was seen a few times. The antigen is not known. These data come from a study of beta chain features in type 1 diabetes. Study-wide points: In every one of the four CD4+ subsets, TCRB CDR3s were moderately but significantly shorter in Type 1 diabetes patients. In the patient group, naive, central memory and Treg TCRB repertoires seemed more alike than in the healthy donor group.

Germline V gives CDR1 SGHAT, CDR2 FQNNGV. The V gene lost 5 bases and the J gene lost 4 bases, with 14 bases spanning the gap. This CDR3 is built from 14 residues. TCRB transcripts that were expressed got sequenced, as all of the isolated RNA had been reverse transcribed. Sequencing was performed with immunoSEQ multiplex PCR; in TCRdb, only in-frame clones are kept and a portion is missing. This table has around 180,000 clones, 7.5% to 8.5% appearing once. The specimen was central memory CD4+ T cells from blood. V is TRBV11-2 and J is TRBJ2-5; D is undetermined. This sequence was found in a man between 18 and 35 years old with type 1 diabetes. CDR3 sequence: CASSAPTGAETQYF. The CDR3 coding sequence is TGTGCCAGCAGCGCCCCGACCGGAGCAGAGACCCAGTACTTC.